The subject of this entry is one T cell receptor (beta chain). This entry comes from a study of blood T cell repertoires in COVID-19. Across the whole study: Donors in the United States, Italy and Spain gave samples during acute or convalescent COVID-19. Sample material is recorded as cDNA or gDNA derived from T cells, B-cell-depleted T cells, or PBMCs.

Sequencing used immunoSEQ multiplex PCR; TCRdb keeps in-frame clones, though not all of them. The sample includes approximately 400,000 clones, 87% of them seen just once. The cohort comprised adults aged about 18 to 100 years residing in approximately 25 US areas. What the recovered Cohort 3 donors had was two negative PCRs, clearance, or symptom resolution. With 0 bases clipped from V and 14 bases from J, the junction kept 5 bases outside the gene matches. The germline gives CDR1 SGDLS, CDR2 YYNGEE. This CDR3 has 14 amino acids. Source material: PBMCs or T cells enriched from blood (not recorded which). The source of this sequence is a young man who had recovered from COVID-19. V and J are TRBV9 and TRBJ2-1, with 13 bases matching TRBD2. This CDR3 reads CASSVELAGGPKFF. CDR3 coding DNA: TGTGCCAGCAGCGTAGAACTAGCGGGGGGGCCGAAGTTCTTC.